The clone carrying this TCR beta chain was seen ten or more times. This sample was taken from a study of blood T cell repertoires in COVID-19. Study background: There were acute and convalescent COVID-19 samples, and they came from the United States, Italy and Spain. Sources were T cells, B-cell-depleted T cells, or PBMCs; the material itself was cDNA or gDNA.

The CDR3 is made up of 15 amino acids. Original processing notes: For nucleated cells, counts were estimated from reference gene primer amplification. The protocol was immunoSEQ multiplex PCR, while the TCRdb copy is restricted to in-frame clones and leaves out a portion. V and J calls and clone size come straight from that table; D and trimming were deduced from the DNA. This table has a few hundred thousand clones, 80% to 90% appearing once. The sequencing sample was made of peripheral blood. The TCR sequence derives from a man aged 25 to 40 who had recovered from COVID-19. V and J are TRBV7-5 and TRBJ1-4; TRBD1 is taken as the D call from the table, unchecked against the DNA. TRBV7-5 is reported as a pseudogene. The CDR3 here is CVRSLRDRGNEKLFF. The CDR3 nucleotides read TGTGTCAGAAGCTTAAGGGACAGGGGCAATGAAAAACTGTTTTTT.